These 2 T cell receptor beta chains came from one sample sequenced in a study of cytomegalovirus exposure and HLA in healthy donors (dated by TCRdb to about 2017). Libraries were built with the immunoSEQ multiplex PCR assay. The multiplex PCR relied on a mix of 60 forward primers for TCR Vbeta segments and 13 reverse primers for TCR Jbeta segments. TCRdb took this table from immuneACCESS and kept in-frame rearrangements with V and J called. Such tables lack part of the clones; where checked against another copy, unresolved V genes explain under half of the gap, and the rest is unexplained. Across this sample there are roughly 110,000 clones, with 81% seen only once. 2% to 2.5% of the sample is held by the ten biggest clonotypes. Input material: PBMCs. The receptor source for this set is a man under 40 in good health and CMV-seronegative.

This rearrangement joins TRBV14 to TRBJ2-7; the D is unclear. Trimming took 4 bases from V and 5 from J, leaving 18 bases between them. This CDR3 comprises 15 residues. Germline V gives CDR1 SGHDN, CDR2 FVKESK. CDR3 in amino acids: CASSPPGADDDEQYF. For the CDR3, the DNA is TGTGCCAGCAGCCCCCCTGGAGCTGACGACGACGAGCAGTACTTC.

CDR3 sequence: CASSSLAGDTPDTQYF. The DNA of the CDR3 is TGTGCCAGCAGCTCCCTTGCGGGGGACACGCCAGATACGCAGTATTTT. V and J are TRBV11-3 and TRBJ2-3; D might be TRBD2 (7 bases). Germline V lookup: CDR1 SGHNT, CDR2 YENEEA. The CDR3 runs 16 residues. V shed 4 bases and J shed 4 bases, with 18 bases lying between them.